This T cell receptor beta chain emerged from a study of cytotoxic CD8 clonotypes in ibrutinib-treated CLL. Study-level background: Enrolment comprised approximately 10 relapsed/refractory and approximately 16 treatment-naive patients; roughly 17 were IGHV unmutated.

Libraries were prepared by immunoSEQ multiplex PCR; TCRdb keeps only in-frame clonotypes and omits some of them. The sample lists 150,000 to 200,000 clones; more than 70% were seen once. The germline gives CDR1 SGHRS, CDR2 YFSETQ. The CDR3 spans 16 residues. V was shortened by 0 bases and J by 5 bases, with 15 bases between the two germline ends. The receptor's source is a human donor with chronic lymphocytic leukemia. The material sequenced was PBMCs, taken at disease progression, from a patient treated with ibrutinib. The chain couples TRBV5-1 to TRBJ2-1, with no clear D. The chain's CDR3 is CASSLDRTQRNNEQFF. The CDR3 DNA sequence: TGCGCCAGCAGCTTGGACCGGACCCAGCGAAACAATGAGCAGTTCTTC.